Each of the 12 T cell receptor beta chains below was sequenced from the same sample in a study of T-cell reconstitution after alpha-beta-depleted transplantation in children (dated by TCRdb to the mid-2010s). Library preparation was by PCR. The reads were generated on an Illumina HiSeq 2500. To normalize quantification of the TCRbeta repertoire, the TCR libraries were built with molecular barcoding that relied on unique molecular identifiers. TCRdb trimmed the raw reads at Q25, called clones with MiXCR and kept productive beta chains. Records with the same CDR3 protein are collapsed into one entry carrying the most frequent genes and DNA. The table for this sample lists 350,000 to 400,000 distinct CDR3 sequences; roughly 22% of them were counted only once. Clones ranked in the top ten supply around 4% of the sample. Material: PBMCs from the stem cell graft donor, obtained from the stem cell graft. Receptors originate from a human donor who donated a stem cell graft to a child with acute myeloid leukemia.

This clonotype was detected many times. The rearrangement joins TRBV20-1 to TRBJ2-7, with TRBD1 as a possible D gene (6 bases). This CDR3 is built from 13 residues. V was cut by 4 bases and J by 2 bases, with 12 bases left in between. Germline V lookup: CDR1 DFQATT, CDR2 SNEGSKA (reference sequence). CDR3 DNA: TGCAGTGCTAAGACAGGTCTAGCCTACGAGCAGTACTTC. Translation: CSAKTGLAYEQYF.

The genes are TRBV12-3 or TRBV12-4 and TRBJ2-3; 8 positions agree with TRBD2. V shed 6 bases and J 6 bases; nucleotides not matched to a gene: 11. The CDR3 totals 15 residues. CDR3 coding DNA: TGTGCCAGCAGACTAACTAGCGGCCCCACTGATACGCAGTATTTT. This encodes CASRLTSGPTDTQYF.

This clonotype was seen only a few times. This sequence joins TRBV7-2 and TRBJ2-7; D uncertain. Trimming removed 2 bases from V and 3 bases from J, with 11 bases in between. Germline assignment: CDR1 SGHTA and CDR2 FQGNSA. This CDR3 has 14 residues. The CDR3 is CASSLMSDNYEQYF. The CDR3 bases are TGTGCCAGCAGCTTAATGTCCGACAACTACGAGCAGTACTTC. Supplemented by reference TRBV7-2 and TRBJ2-7, the full variable domain reads GAGVSQSPSNKVTEKGKDVELRCDPISGHTALYWYRQSLGQGLEFLIYFQGNSAPDKSGLPSDRFSAERTGGSVSTLTIQRTQQEDSAVYLCASSLMSDNYEQYFGPGTRLTVT.

This clonotype has at least ten counts. The gene calls are TRBV6-1 and TRBJ2-7; 7 nucleotides line up with TRBD2. The V segment lost 5 bases and the J segment 2 bases; nucleotides outside the gene matches: 6. CDR1 and CDR2 from the germline V gene are MNHNS and SASEGT. This CDR3 region has 14 residues. CDR3 region: CASSLTAGTYEQYF. The CDR3 DNA sequence: TGTGCCAGCAGTCTCACAGCGGGGACCTACGAGCAGTACTTC.

In its sample, this clonotype was seen a few times. V is TRBV28 and J is TRBJ2-3; 9 nucleotides match TRBD1. The CDR3 is made up of 16 amino acids. Trimming took 5 bases from V and 3 from J; bases not matched to a gene: 9. In germline, CDR1 is MDHEN, CDR2 SYDVKM. CDR3 sequence (DNA): TGTGCCAGCAGTAAATTCCGGGACAGGGTAACAGATACGCAGTATTTT. Residues: CASSKFRDRVTDTQYF.

The chain uses TRBV7-8 and TRBJ1-2; perhaps TRBD1 as D (5 bases). This CDR3 comprises 14 residues. V was cut by 5 bases and J by 2 bases, with 12 bases left in between. Germline V lookup: CDR1 SGHVS, CDR2 FQNEAQ. CDR3 in DNA: TGTGCCAGCAGCAAGAACAGGCTGAACTATGGCTACACCTTC. Translating it yields CASSKNRLNYGYTF.

The genes are TRBV27 and TRBJ2-5; D is unclear. Between the trimmed V and J ends, which lost 2 bases and 2 bases, there was a span of 18 bases. Germline loops: CDR1 MNHEY, CDR2 SMNVEV (reference sequence). The CDR3 has 17 amino acids. CDR3 region: CASSLIGPRIGQETQYF. In nucleotides, the CDR3 is TGTGCCAGCAGTTTAATAGGTCCCCGTATCGGTCAAGAGACCCAGTACTTC.

The chain combines TRBV29-1 with TRBJ2-7, with no clear D. CDR1 and CDR2 (germline): SQVTM, ANQGSEA. V lost 4 bases and J 5 bases, leaving 15 bases between the germline ends. The CDR3 totals 13 residues. The CDR3 DNA reads as TGCAGCGTTGGGCGAAGACTGGAAAACGAGCAGTACTTC. Translated: CSVGRRLENEQYF.

The chain couples TRBV29-1 to TRBJ2-7; maybe TRBD2 (5 bases). The V end lost 4 bases, the J end lost 3 bases, and 10 bases lay between the germline ends. In germline, CDR1 is SQVTM, CDR2 ANQGSEA. The CDR3 length is 12 residues. For the CDR3, the DNA is TGCAGCGTTGGCCGGGATGACTACGAGCAGTACTTC. Its protein is CSVGRDDYEQYF.

This chain joins TRBV29-1 and TRBJ1-2; D unclear. Germline assignment: CDR1 SQVTM and CDR2 ANQGSEA. This CDR3 is built from 11 residues. V lost 8 bases to trimming and J lost 7 bases, with 14 bases between them. In DNA form, the CDR3 reads TGCAGCTTCACGCCTCCTTGTGGCTACACCTTC. Translated: CSFTPPCGYTF.

This clonotype was seen repeatedly, ten times or more. The chain combines TRBV18 with TRBJ2-7; 7 nucleotides line up with TRBD1. The CDR3 runs 13 residues. Germline assignment: CDR1 KGHSH and CDR2 LQKENI. J lost 5 bases, V lost 5 bases, and 6 bases had no gene match. CDR3 DNA: TGTGCCAGCTCAATTACAGGGGACCACGAGCAGTACTTC. Translated, it gives CASSITGDHEQYF. The whole variable domain, filled in from reference TRBV18 and TRBJ2-7, reads NAGVMQNPRHLVRRRGQEARLRCSPMKGHSHVYWYRQLPEEGLKFMVYLQKENIIDESGMPKERFSAEFPKEGPSILRIQQVVRGDSAAYFCASSITGDHEQYFGPGTRLTVT.

V is TRBV6-1 and J is TRBJ2-7, with TRBD2 matching 11 bases. The trim removed 5 bases at V and 3 bases at J, leaving 6 bases unmatched. CDR3 length: 15 amino acids. The germline CDR1 and CDR2 sequences are MNHNS and SASEGT. The CDR3 bases are TGTGCCAGCAGTAAAACCGGGACTAGCGGCTACGAGCAGTACTTC. It translates to CASSKTGTSGYEQYF.